This T cell receptor (beta chain) was sequenced during a study of T-cell memory formation after mild COVID-19 (dated by TCRdb to about 2021). Study-level background: TCR sequence clusters from the two donors were largely donor specific. In two donors, T-cell clones that expanded and contracted after mild COVID-19 were followed by sequencing TCRalpha and TCRbeta repertoires longitudinally. The cohort comprised two young, previously healthy adult volunteers, one female and one male. The paper's findings and limits, for the study overall: Contracting CD4+ clones turned up mainly in the CM and EM memory subsets, whereas EMRA was where CD8+ clones were enriched. Only a couple of mild cases were covered by the study, and larger cohorts that include severe cases with pre-infection samples were considered necessary. Some responding clones were detected in pre-infection memory, which suggested that pre-existing cross-reactive memory T cells had joined the SARS-CoV-2 response. Whether the second-wave clones peaking on day 37 were SARS-CoV-2 specific was not confirmed. Clones that contracted from day 15 to 85 showed balanced CD4/CD8 phenotypes, whereas a second wave of clones that expanded from day 15 to 37 leaned towards CD4+.

Turning to this clonotype: This clone's antigen is unknown. There are no base qualities to consult, and no much larger clone falls within one base.

Ficoll-Paque density gradient centrifugation was used to isolate PBMCs. The sequencing machine was an Illumina NovaSeq 6000. TCRalpha and TCRbeta cDNA libraries were constructed by 5'RACE with constant-segment primers, with sample barcodes and unique molecular identifiers being introduced. Trizol reagent was used to extract RNA from every sample. Library amplification was performed in two PCR steps, and a second sample barcode and Illumina TruSeq adapters were introduced in the second step. Sequencing of libraries was performed on an Illumina NovaSeq with 2 x 150 bp paired-end reads. Under the source paper's analysis protocol: The reads were demultiplexed and collapsed into UMI-guided consensus sequences using migec v1.2.7. With mixcr v2.1.11, UMI consensuses were aligned to TRA and TRB V and J templates and assembled into clonotypes. Expanded or contracted clonotypes were those called significant by both edgeR and NoisET, with noise models trained on biological replicates. edgeR calls used a false discovery rate-adjusted p below 0.01 and a log2 fold-change threshold of 1. As an exploratory analysis of dynamics, max-normalized trajectories of the 1000 most abundant clonotypes were examined with PCA combined with hierarchical clustering. Each responding clone was given a CD4 or CD8 phenotype based on the CD4+ and CD8+ repertoires, which had been sequenced separately. TCRdb redid the processing of the public reads, applying fastp at Q25 and MiXCR, and retained in-frame beta chains. All rows with the same CDR3 protein become a single entry with the most common DNA and genes. The V and J calls reflect TCRdb's pipeline rather than the authors' work. In this sample the table shows around 310,000 distinct CDR3 sequences, roughly an eighth of which occur a single time. Of the sample, around 20% falls within the top ten clones.

Sequenced material: PBMCs or a T cell subset sorted from them (not recorded which). The source of this sequence is a man younger than 35 who had mild COVID-19 (a few samples of this study predate the infection). The sample titles of this study are shuffled in the database, so cell type and time point are left out; the donor was told from shared clones.

In nucleotides, the sequence is TGTGCCAGCAGCTTAGCGGCGGGACCGAACTACGAGCAGTACTTC. Its product reads: CASSLAAGPNYEQYF. This chain joins TRBV7-2 to TRBJ2-7; the D gene is perhaps TRBD2, from 6 matching bases. From the cysteine up to the phenylalanine, the CDR3 has a length of 15 residues. CDR3 DNA is the only sequence kept; it has 45 bases, read in frame from the first base. Trimming costs V 0 bases and J 3 bases, and their ends lie 12 bases apart. CDR1 and CDR2 (SGHTA, FQGNSA) derive from the germline V gene.